The 15 T cell receptor beta chains below come from one sample, sequenced in a study. TCRdb re-called the RT-PCR reads with MiXCR, one entry per CDR3 protein. Of about 680,000 distinct CDR3 sequences listed, 14% were seen once; the top ten hold about 3.6%. Sample: memory CD4+ T cells from blood. The receptors stem from a female donor in good health, serving as a healthy control.

This chain links TRBV2 with TRBJ1-5; 8 bases fit TRBD1. This CDR3 is 16 amino acids long. J gave up 5 bases and V 4 bases, and 10 bases lay outside the gene matches. Germline V gene lookup returns CDR1 SNHLY and CDR2 FYNNEI. The DNA for the CDR3 is TGTGCCAGCAGTGTTTTCGGACAGGGTCTTGATCAGCCCCAGCATTTT. Its protein is CASSVFGQGLDQPQHF.

This chain uses TRBV5-1 with TRBJ2-3; D perhaps matches TRBD2 (6 bases). Trimming removed 1 base from V and 6 bases from J, with 15 bases in between. The CDR3 spans 15 residues. Germline CDR1 is SGHRS and CDR2 is YFSETQ. In DNA, the CDR3 is TGCGCCAGCAGCTTGCCCACTACTAGCCCGGATACGCAGTATTTT. The encoded protein is CASSLPTTSPDTQYF.

This sequence joins TRBV12-3 or TRBV12-4 and TRBJ2-7; 12 bases match TRBD2. V gave up 5 bases and J gave up 10 bases; unmatched junction bases: 6. This CDR3 has 13 amino acids. The CDR3 DNA sequence: TGTGCCAGCAGTATGGGACTAGCGGGCCCTCAGTACTTC. As protein: CASSMGLAGPQYF.

This clonotype was detected only a few times. The chain links TRBV5-6 to TRBJ1-5, with no clear D. CDR3 size: 13 residues. V lost 2 bases and J lost 4, with 7 bases in between. CDR1 and CDR2 (germline): SGHDT, YYEEEE. CDR3 residues: CASSFEPNQPQHF. CDR3 DNA sequence: TGTGCCAGCAGCTTCGAGCCGAATCAGCCCCAGCATTTT.

The chain couples TRBV9 to TRBJ2-7, with TRBD2 matching over 11 bases. Germline V gene sequence: CDR1 SGDLS, CDR2 YYNGEE. The CDR3 length is 15 residues. J lost 3 bases, V lost 4 bases, and 6 bases had no gene match. The CDR3 region has the DNA TGTGCCAGCAGCTTCACTAGCGGGAGAATCTACGAGCAGTACTTC. Encoded protein: CASSFTSGRIYEQYF.

The sample holds many counts of this clonotype. This rearrangement joins TRBV6-5 to TRBJ1-1; D not certain. Trimming shortened V by 0 bases and J by 5 bases, and 10 bases separated the two germline ends. Germline loops: CDR1 MNHEY, CDR2 SVGAGI. This CDR3 comprises 14 residues. The CDR3 nucleotides are TGTGCCAGCAGTTACTCACCGGGCCGGACTGAAGCTTTCTTT. Amino acid sequence: CASSYSPGRTEAFF.

Concerning this clonotype: Just one base apart from a much larger clone, this may be a read error. This chain links TRBV6-5 with TRBJ2-5; no clear D gene. Germline V lookup: CDR1 MNHEY, CDR2 SVGAGI. This CDR3 comprises 13 residues. V lost 6 bases and J 2 bases, leaving 10 bases between the germline ends. Here the CDR3 DNA reads TGTGCCAGCAGGCGACAAAGGCAAGAGACCCAGTACTTC. Translating it yields CASRRQRQETQYF.

Ten or more counts support this clonotype. The chain is built from TRBV27 and TRBJ1-5; D uncertain. CDR1 and CDR2 (germline): MNHEY, SMNVEV (reference sequence). Trimming left V 0 bases short and J 7 bases short, with 19 bases between. The CDR3 contains 17 residues. CDR3 bases: TGTGCCAGCAGTTTATCGGGCGGCGGGGTACAGCGACAGCCCCAGCATTTT. As protein: CASSLSGGGVQRQPQHF.

This clonotype has only a few counts. V gene TRBV27 combines with J gene TRBJ1-5; D call uncertain. V lost 4 bases and J lost 4, with 11 bases in between. The germline V gene encodes CDR1 MNHEY and CDR2 SMNVEV (reference sequence). The length of the CDR3 is 14 residues. The DNA for the CDR3 is TGTGCCAGCAGTTCCCAGAAATCTAATCAGCCCCAGCATTTT. Translated, it gives CASSSQKSNQPQHF.

This sequence joins TRBV5-1 and TRBJ1-4; D is ambiguous. The germline gives CDR1 SGHRS, CDR2 YFSETQ. The CDR3 spans 14 residues. Trimming left V 0 bases short and J 5 bases short, with 8 bases between. For the CDR3, the DNA is TGCGCCAGCAGCTTGGGAGCTCGGAATGAAAAACTGTTTTTT. Its protein product is CASSLGARNEKLFF.

This clonotype was seen ten or more times. V usage is TRBV7-3 and J usage is TRBJ1-6, with D maybe TRBD1 (6 bases). The germline V gene encodes CDR1 SGHTA and CDR2 FQGTGA. There are 13 residues in the CDR3. Trimming stripped 1 base from V and 12 bases from J, with 10 bases between. The CDR3 here is CASSLMDSLPLHF. CDR3 DNA: TGTGCCAGCAGCTTAATGGACAGTCTACCCCTCCACTTT.

The chain joins TRBV10-3 to TRBJ1-2, with D tentatively TRBD1 (5 bases). Germline lookup yields CDR1 ENHRY and CDR2 SYGVKD. The V end was cut by 4 bases, the J end by 6 bases, with 12 bases between. CDR3 length equals 13 residues. CDR3 region: CAISGGREDGYTF. CDR3 nucleotide sequence: TGTGCCATCAGTGGAGGCAGGGAGGATGGCTACACCTTC.

There are many counts of this clonotype. The chain combines TRBV7-2 with TRBJ2-5; D is unclear. Germline CDR1 is SGHTA and CDR2 is FQGNSA. V lost 6 bases and J lost 1, with 12 bases in between. This CDR3 has 14 residues. The CDR3 DNA sequence: TGTGCCAGCAGTTACGGACGGTCCCAAGAGACCCAGTACTTC. Its translation: CASSYGRSQETQYF.

This clonotype occurred a few times. This chain uses TRBV20-1 with TRBJ1-1, with 7 bases aligning to TRBD1. Per germline, CDR1 DFQATT and CDR2 SNEGSKA (reference sequence). This CDR3 has 14 amino acids. V lost 3 bases to trimming and J lost 3 bases; unmatched junction nucleotides: 7. Here the CDR3 DNA reads TGCAGTGCTAGCTGGCAGGGGGGTGACACTGAAGCTTTCTTT. Translated, it gives CSASWQGGDTEAFF.

This chain joins TRBV24-1 and TRBJ2-1; TRBD2 matches 8 bases. Per germline, CDR1 KGHDR and CDR2 SFDVKD. The CDR3 extends over 18 amino acids. The V segment lost 4 bases and the J segment 0 bases; nucleotides outside the gene matches: 10. CDR3 amino acids: CATSDRGTRTASYNEQFF. CDR3 coding DNA: TGTGCCACCAGTGACCGAGGGACTAGAACGGCCTCCTACAATGAGCAGTTCTTC.